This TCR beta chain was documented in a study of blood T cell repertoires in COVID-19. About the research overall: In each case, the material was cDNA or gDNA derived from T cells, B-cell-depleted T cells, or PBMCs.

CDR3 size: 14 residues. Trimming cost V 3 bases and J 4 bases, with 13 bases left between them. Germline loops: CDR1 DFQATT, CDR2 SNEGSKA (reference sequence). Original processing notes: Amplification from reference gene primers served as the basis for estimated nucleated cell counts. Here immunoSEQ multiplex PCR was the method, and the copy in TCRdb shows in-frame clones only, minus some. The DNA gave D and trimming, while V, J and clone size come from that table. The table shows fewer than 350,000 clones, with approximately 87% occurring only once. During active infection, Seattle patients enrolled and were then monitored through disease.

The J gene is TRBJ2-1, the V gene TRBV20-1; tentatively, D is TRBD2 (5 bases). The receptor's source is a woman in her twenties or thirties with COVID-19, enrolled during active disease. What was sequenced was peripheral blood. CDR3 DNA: TGCAGTGCTAGTATGTCAGGACTTTACAATGAGCAGTTCTTC. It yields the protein CSASMSGLYNEQFF.